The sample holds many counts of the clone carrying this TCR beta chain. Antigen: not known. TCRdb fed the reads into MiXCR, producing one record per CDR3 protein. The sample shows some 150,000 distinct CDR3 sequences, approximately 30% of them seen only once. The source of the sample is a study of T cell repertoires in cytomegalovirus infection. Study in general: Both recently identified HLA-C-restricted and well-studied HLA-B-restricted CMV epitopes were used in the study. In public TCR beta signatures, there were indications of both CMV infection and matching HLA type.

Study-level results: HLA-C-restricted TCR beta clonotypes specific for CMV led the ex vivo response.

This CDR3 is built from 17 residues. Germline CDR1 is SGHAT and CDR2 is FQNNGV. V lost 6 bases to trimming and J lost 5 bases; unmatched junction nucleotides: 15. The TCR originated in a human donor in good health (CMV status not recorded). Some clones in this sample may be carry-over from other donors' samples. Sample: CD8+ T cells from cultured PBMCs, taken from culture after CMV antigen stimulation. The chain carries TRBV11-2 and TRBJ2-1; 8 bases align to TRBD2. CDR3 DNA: TGTGCCAGCAGTCGCCCCGGGTGGGCGGGGGGAGACAATGAGCAGTTCTTC. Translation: CASSRPGWAGGDNEQFF. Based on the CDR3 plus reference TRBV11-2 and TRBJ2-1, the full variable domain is EAGVAQSPRYKIIEKRQSVAFWCNPISGHATLYWYQQILGQGPKLLIQFQNNGVVDDSQLPKDRFSAERLKGVDSTLKIQPAKLEDSAVYLCASSRPGWAGGDNEQFFGPGTRLTVL.